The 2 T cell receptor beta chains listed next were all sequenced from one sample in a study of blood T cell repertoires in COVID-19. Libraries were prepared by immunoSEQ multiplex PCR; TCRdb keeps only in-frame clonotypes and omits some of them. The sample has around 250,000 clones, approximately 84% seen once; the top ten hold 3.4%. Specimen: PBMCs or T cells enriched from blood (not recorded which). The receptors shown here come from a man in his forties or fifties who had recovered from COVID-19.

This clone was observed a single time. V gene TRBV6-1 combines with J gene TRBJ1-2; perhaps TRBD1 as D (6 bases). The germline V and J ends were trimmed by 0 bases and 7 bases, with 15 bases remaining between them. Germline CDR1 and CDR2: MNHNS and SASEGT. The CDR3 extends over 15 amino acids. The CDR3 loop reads CASSEAEGGGAGYTF. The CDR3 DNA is TGTGCCAGCAGTGAAGCAGAGGGAGGGGGTGCTGGCTACACCTTC.

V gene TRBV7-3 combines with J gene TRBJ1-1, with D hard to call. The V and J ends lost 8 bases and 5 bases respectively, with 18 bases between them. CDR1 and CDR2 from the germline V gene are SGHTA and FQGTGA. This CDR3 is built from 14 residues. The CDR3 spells CASSNGVVGTEAFF. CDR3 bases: TGTGCCAGCTCAAACGGGGTTGTAGGTACTGAAGCTTTCTTT.